The 26 T cell receptor beta chains reported below all come from one sample, sequenced in a study of T cells in Graves' hyperthyroidism and ophthalmopathy. Using RNA transcripts as the source, TCR beta CDR3 regions were amplified. The HTBI set primed first-round TCR CDR3 RT-PCR. TCRdb itself ran the multiplex PCR reads through MiXCR, one entry per CDR3 protein. The top ten clones hold under 8% of a sample with 500,000 to 750,000 distinct CDR3 sequences, around 14% of them seen once. The material sequenced was blood. These TCRs come from a woman aged 25 to 45 with Graves' hyperthyroidism.

Ten or more counts support this clonotype. The chain links TRBV3-1 to TRBJ1-2, with D uncertain. Germline values: CDR1 LGHDT, CDR2 YNNKEL (reference sequence). V lost 0 bases, J lost 10 bases, and 12 bases lay in between. This CDR3 is 13 amino acids long. The DNA for the CDR3 is TGTGCCAGCAGCCAAGAAAGGGCCAGAGTCTACACCTTC. This gives the protein CASSQERARVYTF.

The CDR3 region has the DNA TGTGCCAGCAGTGCGTCGGTGAGCACAGATACGCAGTATTTT. Residues: CASSASVSTDTQYF. The chain joins TRBV6-4 to TRBJ2-3, with no clear D. Germline CDR1 and CDR2: MRHNA and SNTAGT. This CDR3 spans 14 amino acids. Trimming removed 4 bases at V and 0 bases at J, with 8 bases between.

This clonotype was detected many times. The rearrangement links TRBV20-1 to TRBJ2-1; no reliable D call. V was clipped by 1 base and J by 1 base, with 5 bases between them. Germline V lookup: CDR1 DFQATT, CDR2 SNEGSKA (reference sequence). This CDR3 has 13 residues. The CDR3 coding sequence is TGCAGTGCTAGAGGACCATCCTACAATGAGCAGTTCTTC. The encoded protein is CSARGPSYNEQFF.

This chain links TRBV7-9 with TRBJ1-4, with 8 nucleotides matching TRBD1. The germline V gene encodes CDR1 SEHNR and CDR2 FQNEAQ (reference sequence). V shed 3 bases, J shed 6 bases, and the junction held 3 bases outside the gene matches. There are 14 residues in the CDR3. DNA of the CDR3: TGTGCCAGCAGCTTGGGACAGGTTGATGAAAAACTGTTTTTT. Encoded protein: CASSLGQVDEKLFF.

This clonotype has more than one count but fewer than ten. The chain carries TRBV12-3 or TRBV12-4 and TRBJ2-1, with D maybe TRBD1 (7 bases). Trimming shortened V by 7 bases and J by 5 bases, and 18 bases separated the two germline ends. This CDR3 contains 15 residues. The CDR3 protein is CASTSVRRGDNEQFF. In DNA, the CDR3 is TGTGCCAGCACTTCGGTCCGCAGGGGGGACAATGAGCAGTTCTTC.

This clonotype was detected ten times or more. The rearrangement links TRBV7-9 to TRBJ2-3; D call uncertain. This CDR3 region has 14 residues. V was cut by 5 bases and J by 2 bases, with 11 bases left in between. Germline V gene sequence: CDR1 SEHNR, CDR2 FQNEAQ (reference sequence). The CDR3 bases are TGTGCCAGCAGCAAATCCGGCCACACAGATACGCAGTATTTT. As protein: CASSKSGHTDTQYF.

CDR3 sequence (DNA): TGTGCCAGCAGCTTAGGGGAGCCATCGGGAAAAGAAAAACTGTTTTTT. It yields the protein CASSLGEPSGKEKLFF. The rearrangement links TRBV7-9 to TRBJ1-4, with unresolved D. CDR1 is SEHNR, CDR2 FQNEAQ, per germline (reference sequence). The ends were cut back, 1 base at V and 8 bases at J, with 17 bases in the middle. The CDR3 is made up of 16 amino acids.

The CDR3 spells CASSPSATGNSYEQYF. The CDR3 DNA is TGTGCCAGCTCACCAAGCGCCACCGGGAACTCCTACGAGCAGTACTTC. The V and J genes are TRBV18 and TRBJ2-7; a weak D match, TRBD2 (5 bases). The germline V gene encodes CDR1 KGHSH and CDR2 LQKENI. V lost 2 bases and J lost 0, with 14 bases in between. The CDR3 spans 16 residues.

This chain links TRBV12-3 or TRBV12-4 with TRBJ1-2; a possible D gene is TRBD1 (5 bases). The CDR3 extends over 13 amino acids. V was pared by 1 base and J by 6 bases, with 9 bases between. CDR3 residues: CASSLVRGHGYTF. CDR3 bases: TGTGCCAGCAGTTTAGTGCGGGGCCATGGCTACACCTTC.

In its sample, this clonotype was seen many times. The chain carries TRBV5-1 and TRBJ2-1, with 13 bases that match TRBD2. With V trimmed by 2 bases and J by 6 bases, 5 bases remained unmatched. Germline V gene sequence: CDR1 SGHRS, CDR2 YFSETQ. The CDR3 is made up of 16 amino acids. CDR3 nucleotide sequence: TGCGCCAGCAGCTTCGTAGGACTAGCGGGAGTCAATGAGCAGTTCTTC. Protein: CASSFVGLAGVNEQFF. Full variable domain (rest looked up from reference TRBV5-1 and TRBJ2-1): KAGVTQTPRYLIKTRGQQVTLSCSPISGHRSVSWYQQTPGQGLQFLFEYFSETQRNKGNFPGRFSGRQFSNSRSEMNVSTLELGDSALYLCASSFVGLAGVNEQFFGPGTRLTVL.

This clonotype was seen ten or more times. V is TRBV6-2 or TRBV6-3 and J is TRBJ2-4, with 10 nucleotides matching TRBD2. The CDR3 is made up of 15 amino acids. Germline loops: CDR1 MNHEY, CDR2 SVGEGT. Trimming took 6 bases from V and 2 from J; bases not matched to a gene: 4. CDR3 sequence reads: CASRSGRATKNIQYF. CDR3 in DNA: TGTGCCAGCAGAAGCGGGAGGGCCACCAAAAACATTCAGTACTTC.

This clonotype was seen repeatedly, ten times or more. The rearrangement uses TRBV6-1 and TRBJ1-2; D gene ambiguous. The CDR3 contains 15 residues. Trimming removed 0 bases from V and 8 bases from J, with 16 bases in between. Germline lookup yields CDR1 MNHNS and CDR2 SASEGT. Here the CDR3 reads CASSEALDYGGGYTF. For the CDR3, the DNA is TGTGCCAGCAGTGAAGCGCTGGACTACGGCGGAGGCTACACCTTC.

This clonotype came up many times. The chain has TRBV20-1 and TRBJ2-1, with 9 bases aligning to TRBD1. CDR3 length: 15 residues. Germline V gene data show CDR1 as DFQATT and CDR2 as SNEGSKA (reference sequence). J gave up 4 bases and V 0 bases, and 4 bases lay outside the gene matches. The CDR3 coding sequence is TGCAGTGCTAGAGAGGGGACAGGGAGTTACAATGAGCAGTTCTTC. Translated, it gives CSAREGTGSYNEQFF.

This clonotype was seen ten or more times. The chain has TRBV11-2 and TRBJ2-7; 9 bases align to TRBD2. V shed 1 base, J shed 2 bases, and the junction held 6 bases outside the gene matches. CDR1 is SGHAT and CDR2 is FQNNGV in the germline V gene. The CDR3 spans 16 residues. CDR3 nucleotide sequence: TGTGCCAGCAGCTTAGCCTTGACTAGCGGCCCCTACGAGCAGTACTTC. It yields the protein CASSLALTSGPYEQYF. Together with reference TRBV11-2 and TRBJ2-7, the CDR3 gives the full variable domain: EAGVAQSPRYKIIEKRQSVAFWCNPISGHATLYWYQQILGQGPKLLIQFQNNGVVDDSQLPKDRFSAERLKGVDSTLKIQPAKLEDSAVYLCASSLALTSGPYEQYFGPGTRLTVT.

This clonotype was counted many times. The chain has TRBV27 and TRBJ1-2; 10 bases are shared with TRBD1. CDR3 length: 15 residues. CDR1 and CDR2 (germline): MNHEY, SMNVEV (reference sequence). V lost 5 bases, J lost 7 bases, and 10 bases stayed unmatched. The CDR3 loop reads CASSIPGQGFAGYTF. CDR3 in DNA: TGTGCCAGCAGTATTCCGGGACAGGGGTTTGCTGGCTACACCTTC.

This clonotype came up a few times. This chain joins TRBV5-1 and TRBJ2-7; 8 nucleotides align to TRBD1. This CDR3 has 16 residues. Germline assignment: CDR1 SGHRS and CDR2 YFSETQ. V trimming: 1 base; J trimming: 0 bases; junction bases outside the gene matches: 6. Here the CDR3 reads CASSLTKDRASYEQYF. The CDR3 DNA sequence: TGCGCCAGCAGCTTGACGAAGGACAGGGCCTCCTACGAGCAGTACTTC.

With regard to this clonotype: A junction boundary mismatches the germline segment, possibly from a read error. The chain couples TRBV3-1 to TRBJ2-7; unclear D gene. There are 14 residues in the CDR3. Germline assignment: CDR1 LGHDT and CDR2 YNNKEL (reference sequence). The CDR3 here is CAGSQDRNSYEQYF. The CDR3 DNA reads as TGTGCCGGCAGCCAAGACCGTAATTCCTACGAGCAGTACTTC.

This clonotype appeared a few times. The chain is built from TRBV4-2 and TRBJ2-1, with D perhaps given as TRBD1 or TRBD2 (7 bases each). Trimming took off 4 bases at V and 8 bases at J, with 18 bases between the two ends. The length of the CDR3 is 15 residues. Germline CDR1 LGHNA, CDR2 YNFKEQ. CDR3 nucleotide sequence: TGTGCCAGCAGCCCCTCTCAGGGGGGGCGGGATGAGCAGTTCTTC. It specifies CASSPSQGGRDEQFF.

There are a few counts of this clonotype. V usage is TRBV6-1 and J usage is TRBJ2-7; TRBD1 might be the D (5 bases). Per germline, CDR1 MNHNS and CDR2 SASEGT. Trimming cost V 5 bases and J 6 bases, with 17 bases left between them. The CDR3 is made up of 14 amino acids. The DNA of the CDR3 is TGTGCCAGCAGTCAGGGTGGGGTCTTGGGCGAGCAGTACTTC. Its translation: CASSQGGVLGEQYF.

This clonotype was picked up many times. V is TRBV29-1 and J is TRBJ2-1; D possibly corresponds to TRBD1 (5 bases). The CDR3 has 17 amino acids. CDR1 and CDR2 (germline): SQVTM, ANQGSEA. Trimming removed 0 bases at V and 10 bases at J, with 25 bases between. The CDR3 DNA reads TGCAGCGTTGAAGATCATGAAGGGGCTCTACGGGTGGTAGAGCAGTTCTTC. This codes for CSVEDHEGALRVVEQFF.

The rearrangement uses TRBV19 and TRBJ1-1; weak D call: TRBD1 (5 bases). This CDR3 has 14 residues. The germline V gene encodes CDR1 LNHDA and CDR2 SQIVND (reference sequence). V was pared by 2 bases and J by 1 base, with 8 bases between. CDR3 DNA: TGTGCCAGTAGTATACAGGGAACGAACACTGAAGCTTTCTTT. It yields the protein CASSIQGTNTEAFF.

The chain links TRBV7-9 to TRBJ1-1; 7 bases fit TRBD1. Germline CDR1 and CDR2: SEHNR and FQNEAQ (reference sequence). The CDR3 length is 14 residues. V was clipped by 1 base and J by 7 bases; unmatched bases: 6. The CDR3 region is CASSLVDRADEAFF. In DNA, the CDR3 is TGTGCCAGCAGCTTAGTAGACAGGGCGGATGAAGCTTTCTTT.

This clonotype appeared a few times. The chain is built from TRBV6-2 or TRBV6-3 and TRBJ2-3; D tentatively fits TRBD1 or TRBD2 (5 bases each). Germline CDR1 and CDR2: MNHEY and SVGEGT. Trimming left V 8 bases short and J 1 base short, with 13 bases between. The CDR3 runs 14 residues. CDR3 sequence: CASLLGVGTDTQYF. As DNA, the CDR3 is TGTGCCAGCCTACTGGGGGTGGGCACAGATACGCAGTATTTT.

The chain combines TRBV4-1 with TRBJ2-3; 9 positions match TRBD1. The CDR3 has 18 residues. Germline V lookup: CDR1 MGHRA, CDR2 YSYEKL. J gave up 3 bases and V 0 bases, and 10 bases lay outside the gene matches. The CDR3: CASSQEATGTGWTDTQYF. As DNA, the CDR3 is TGCGCCAGCAGCCAAGAGGCGACCGGGACAGGGTGGACAGATACGCAGTATTTT.

This clonotype has at least ten counts. The CDR3 spells CASKMTTESNQPQHF. The DNA of the CDR3 is TGTGCCAGTAAAATGACGACGGAAAGCAATCAGCCCCAGCATTTT. This chain links TRBV6-1 with TRBJ1-5; D is uncertain. Germline V gene data show CDR1 as MNHNS and CDR2 as SASEGT. The CDR3 is 15 amino acids. V dropped 9 bases and J dropped 1 base, with 16 bases sitting between them.

The table lists this clonotype with many counts. CDR3 sequence: CASSPAGTTSAMNTQYF. In nucleotides, the CDR3 is TGTGCCAGCAGCCCAGCCGGGACTACTAGCGCAATGAATACGCAGTATTTT. V is TRBV11-3 and J is TRBJ2-3, with 7 bases lining up with TRBD2. Germline loops: CDR1 SGHNT, CDR2 YENEEA. The junction had 18 bases not matched to a gene; V was cut back by 5 bases and J by 7 bases. The CDR3 is 17 residues long.